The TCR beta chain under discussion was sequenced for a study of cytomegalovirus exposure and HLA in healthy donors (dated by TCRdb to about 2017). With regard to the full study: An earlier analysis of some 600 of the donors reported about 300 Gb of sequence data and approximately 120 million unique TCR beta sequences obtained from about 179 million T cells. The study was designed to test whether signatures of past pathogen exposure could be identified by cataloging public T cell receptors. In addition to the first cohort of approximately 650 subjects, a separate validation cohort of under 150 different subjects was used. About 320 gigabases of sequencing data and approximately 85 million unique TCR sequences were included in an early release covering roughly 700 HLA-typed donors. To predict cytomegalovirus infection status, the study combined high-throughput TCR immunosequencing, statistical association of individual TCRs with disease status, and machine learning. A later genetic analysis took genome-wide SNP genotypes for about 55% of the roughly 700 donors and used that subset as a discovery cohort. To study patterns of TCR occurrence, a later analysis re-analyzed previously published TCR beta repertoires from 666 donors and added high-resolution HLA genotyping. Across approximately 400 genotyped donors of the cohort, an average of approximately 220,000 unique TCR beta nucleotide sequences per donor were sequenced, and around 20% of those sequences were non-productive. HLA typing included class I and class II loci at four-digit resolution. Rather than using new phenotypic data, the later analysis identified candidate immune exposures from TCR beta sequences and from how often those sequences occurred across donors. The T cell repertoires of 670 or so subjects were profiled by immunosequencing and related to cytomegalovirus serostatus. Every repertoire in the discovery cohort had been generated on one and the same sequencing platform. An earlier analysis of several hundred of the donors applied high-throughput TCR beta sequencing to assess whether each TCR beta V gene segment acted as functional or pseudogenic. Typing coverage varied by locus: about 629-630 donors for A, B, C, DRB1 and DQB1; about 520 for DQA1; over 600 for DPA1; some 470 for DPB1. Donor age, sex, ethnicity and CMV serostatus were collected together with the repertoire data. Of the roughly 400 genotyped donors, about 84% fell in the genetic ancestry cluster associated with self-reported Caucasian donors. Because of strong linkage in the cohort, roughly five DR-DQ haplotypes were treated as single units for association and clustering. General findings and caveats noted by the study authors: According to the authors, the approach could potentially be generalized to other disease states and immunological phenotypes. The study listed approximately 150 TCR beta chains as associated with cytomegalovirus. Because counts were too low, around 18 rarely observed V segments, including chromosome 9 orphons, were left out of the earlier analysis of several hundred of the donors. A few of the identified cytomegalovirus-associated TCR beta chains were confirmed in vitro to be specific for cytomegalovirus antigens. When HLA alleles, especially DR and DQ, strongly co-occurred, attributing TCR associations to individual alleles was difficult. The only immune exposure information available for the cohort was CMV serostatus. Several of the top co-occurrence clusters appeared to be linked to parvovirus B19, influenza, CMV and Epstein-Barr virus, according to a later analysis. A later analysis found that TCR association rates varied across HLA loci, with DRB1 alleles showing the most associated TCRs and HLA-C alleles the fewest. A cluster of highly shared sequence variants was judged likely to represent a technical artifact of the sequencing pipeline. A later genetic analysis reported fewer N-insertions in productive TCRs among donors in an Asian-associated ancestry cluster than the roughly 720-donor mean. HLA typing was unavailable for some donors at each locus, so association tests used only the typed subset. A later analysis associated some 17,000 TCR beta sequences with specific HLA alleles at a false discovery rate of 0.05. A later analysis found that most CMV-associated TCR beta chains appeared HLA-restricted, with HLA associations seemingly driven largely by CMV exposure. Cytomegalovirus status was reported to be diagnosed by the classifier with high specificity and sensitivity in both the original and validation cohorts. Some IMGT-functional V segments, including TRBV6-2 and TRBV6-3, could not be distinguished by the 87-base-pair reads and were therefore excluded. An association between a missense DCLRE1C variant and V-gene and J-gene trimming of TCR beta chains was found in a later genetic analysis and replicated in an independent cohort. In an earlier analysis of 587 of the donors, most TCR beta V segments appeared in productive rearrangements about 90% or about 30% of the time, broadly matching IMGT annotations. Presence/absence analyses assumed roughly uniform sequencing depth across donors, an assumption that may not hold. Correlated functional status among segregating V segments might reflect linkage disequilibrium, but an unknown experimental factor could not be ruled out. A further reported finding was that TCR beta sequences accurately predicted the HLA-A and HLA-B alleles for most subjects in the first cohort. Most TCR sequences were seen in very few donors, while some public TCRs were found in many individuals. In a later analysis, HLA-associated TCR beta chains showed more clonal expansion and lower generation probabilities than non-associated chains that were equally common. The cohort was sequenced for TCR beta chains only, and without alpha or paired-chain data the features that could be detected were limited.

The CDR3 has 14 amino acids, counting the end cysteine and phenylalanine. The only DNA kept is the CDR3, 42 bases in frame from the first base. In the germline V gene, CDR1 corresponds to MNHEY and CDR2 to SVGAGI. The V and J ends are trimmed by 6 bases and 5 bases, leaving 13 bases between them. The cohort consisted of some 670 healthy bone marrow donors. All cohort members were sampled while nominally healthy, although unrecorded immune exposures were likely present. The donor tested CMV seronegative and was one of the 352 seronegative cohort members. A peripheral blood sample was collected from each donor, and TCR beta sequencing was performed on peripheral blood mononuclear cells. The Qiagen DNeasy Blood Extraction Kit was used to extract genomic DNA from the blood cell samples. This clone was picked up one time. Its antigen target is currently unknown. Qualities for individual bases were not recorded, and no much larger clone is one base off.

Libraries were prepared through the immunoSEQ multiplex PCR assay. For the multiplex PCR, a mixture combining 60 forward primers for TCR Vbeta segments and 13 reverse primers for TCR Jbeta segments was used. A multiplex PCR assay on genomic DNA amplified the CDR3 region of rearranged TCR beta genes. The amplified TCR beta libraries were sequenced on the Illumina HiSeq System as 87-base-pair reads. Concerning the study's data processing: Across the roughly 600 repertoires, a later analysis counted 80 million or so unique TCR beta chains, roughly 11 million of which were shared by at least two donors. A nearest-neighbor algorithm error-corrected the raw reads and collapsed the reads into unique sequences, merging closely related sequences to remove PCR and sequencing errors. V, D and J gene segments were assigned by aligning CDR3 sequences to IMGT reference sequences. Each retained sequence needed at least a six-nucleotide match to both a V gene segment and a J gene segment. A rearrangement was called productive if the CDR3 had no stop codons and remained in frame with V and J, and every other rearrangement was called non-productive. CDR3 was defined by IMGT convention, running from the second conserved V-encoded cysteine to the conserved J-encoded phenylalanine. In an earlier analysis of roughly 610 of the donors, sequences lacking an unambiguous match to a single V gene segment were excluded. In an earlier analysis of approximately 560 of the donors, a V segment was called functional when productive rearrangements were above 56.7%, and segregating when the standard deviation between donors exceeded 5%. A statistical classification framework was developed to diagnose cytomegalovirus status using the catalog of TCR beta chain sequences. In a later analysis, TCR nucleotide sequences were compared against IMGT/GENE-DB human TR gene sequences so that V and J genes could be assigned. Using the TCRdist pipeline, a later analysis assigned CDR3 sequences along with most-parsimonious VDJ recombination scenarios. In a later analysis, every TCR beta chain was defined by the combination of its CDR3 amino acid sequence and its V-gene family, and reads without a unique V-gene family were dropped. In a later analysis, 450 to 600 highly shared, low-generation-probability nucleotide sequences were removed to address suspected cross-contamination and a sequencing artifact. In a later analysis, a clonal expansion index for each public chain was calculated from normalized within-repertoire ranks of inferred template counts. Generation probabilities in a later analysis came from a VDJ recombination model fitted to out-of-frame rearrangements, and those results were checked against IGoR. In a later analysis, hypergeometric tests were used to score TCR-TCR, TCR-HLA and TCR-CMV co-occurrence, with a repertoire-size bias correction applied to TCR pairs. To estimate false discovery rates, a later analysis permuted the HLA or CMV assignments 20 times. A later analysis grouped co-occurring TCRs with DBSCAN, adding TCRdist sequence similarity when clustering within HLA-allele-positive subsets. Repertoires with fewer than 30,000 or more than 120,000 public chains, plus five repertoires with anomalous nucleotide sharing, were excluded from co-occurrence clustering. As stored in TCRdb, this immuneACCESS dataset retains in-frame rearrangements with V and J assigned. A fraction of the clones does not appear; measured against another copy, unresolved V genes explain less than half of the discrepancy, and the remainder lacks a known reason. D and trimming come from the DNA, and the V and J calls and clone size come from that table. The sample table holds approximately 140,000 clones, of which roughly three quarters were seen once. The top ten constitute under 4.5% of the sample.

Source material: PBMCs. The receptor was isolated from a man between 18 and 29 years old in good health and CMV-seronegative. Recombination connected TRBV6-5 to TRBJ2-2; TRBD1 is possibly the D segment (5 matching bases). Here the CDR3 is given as CASRARQKTGELFF. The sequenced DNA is TGTGCCAGCAGGGCTCGACAGAAGACCGGGGAGCTGTTTTTT.